These 16 T cell receptor beta chains share one sample of origin, sequenced in a study of Ad26.COV2.S vaccination and SARS-CoV-2 variants. As for treatment: roughly 18 received Ad26.COV2.S at low or high dose, single or two shots; roughly 5 received placebo; per-sample allocation not given. Sampling was done on day 63 after the first vaccine or placebo injection. The assay was immunoSEQ multiplex PCR, and TCRdb's table has in-frame clones only and misses some. The profile covers more than 300,000 clones, with 75% to 90% appearing a single time and roughly 5% taken by the ten largest. The source was peripheral blood, collected in a trial of Ad26.COV2.S vaccine versus placebo. These receptors came from a person aged 18 to 59 who received the Ad26.COV2.S COVID-19 vaccine or a placebo.

The rearrangement links TRBV9 to TRBJ1-2, with D tentatively TRBD1 (5 bases). Trimming pared 0 bases from V and 3 bases from J, leaving 9 bases between. The length of the CDR3 is 14 residues. Germline lookup yields CDR1 SGDLS and CDR2 YYNGEE. The CDR3 loop is CASSVGGEDYGYTF. CDR3 nucleotides: TGTGCCAGCAGCGTAGGGGGGGAGGACTATGGCTACACCTTC.

CDR3 in DNA: TGTGCCAGCAGCTTTAAAGCTAAGGCAGATACGCAGTATTTT. Amino acid sequence: CASSFKAKADTQYF. This chain joins TRBV5-8 and TRBJ2-3, with D uncertain. The germline V and J ends were trimmed by 2 bases and 4 bases, with 11 bases remaining between them. CDR3 size: 14 residues. Germline assignment: CDR1 SGHTS and CDR2 YDEGEE.

The CDR3 nucleotides read TGTGCCAGCAGCCAAGAAGACAGGGAAGCTAACTATGGCTACACCTTC. The encoded protein is CASSQEDREANYGYTF. This chain joins TRBV4-2 and TRBJ1-2, with 7 positions matching TRBD1. The length of the CDR3 is 16 residues. Looked up from germline, CDR1 is LGHNA and CDR2 is YNFKEQ. J gave up 0 bases and V 0 bases, and 4 bases lay outside the gene matches.

The genes are TRBV2 and TRBJ2-7; 9 nucleotides align to TRBD1. The germline V gene has CDR1 SNHLY and CDR2 FYNNEI. The CDR3 consists of 13 residues. With V trimmed by 6 bases and J by 4 bases, 4 bases remained unmatched. CDR3 residues: CASRWDRAYEQYF. The CDR3 DNA follows: TGTGCCAGCAGATGGGACAGGGCGTACGAGCAGTACTTC. Variable domain in full (rest from reference TRBV2 and TRBJ2-7): EPEVTQTPSHQVTQMGQEVILRCVPISNHLYFYWYRQILGQKVEFLVSFYNNEISEKSEIFDDQFSVERPDGSNFTLKIRSTKLEDSAMYFCASRWDRAYEQYFGPGTRLTVT.

The chain uses TRBV11-2 and TRBJ2-3, with TRBD1 matching 8 bases. The CDR3 extends over 16 amino acids. J gave up 4 bases and V 1 base, and 7 bases lay outside the gene matches. Per germline, CDR1 SGHAT and CDR2 FQNNGV. CDR3 amino acids: CASSLGGRGRADTQYF. CDR3 in DNA: TGTGCCAGCAGCTTAGGCGGCAGGGGGCGCGCAGATACGCAGTATTTT.

The chain joins TRBV7-2 to TRBJ1-1; a weak D match, TRBD1 (5 bases). The CDR3 extends over 14 amino acids. Between the trimmed V and J ends, which lost 2 bases and 1 base, there was a span of 8 bases. Looked up from germline, CDR1 is SGHTA and CDR2 is FQGNSA. Written as DNA, the CDR3 is TGTGCCAGCAGCTTATCAGGGAAGAACACTGAAGCTTTCTTT. Protein: CASSLSGKNTEAFF. The entire variable domain, with the rest obtained from reference TRBV7-2 and TRBJ1-1, is as follows: GAGVSQSPSNKVTEKGKDVELRCDPISGHTALYWYRQSLGQGLEFLIYFQGNSAPDKSGLPSDRFSAERTGGSVSTLTIQRTQQEDSAVYLCASSLSGKNTEAFFGQGTRLTVV.

The rearrangement uses TRBV7-9 and TRBJ2-1, with TRBD2 matching over 7 bases. This CDR3 has 15 amino acids. Trimming cost V 4 bases and J 6 bases; bases outside gene matches: 9. The germline CDR1 and CDR2 sequences are SEHNR and FQNEAQ (reference sequence). The CDR3 region is CASSSGLGAGNEQFF. CDR3 in DNA: TGTGCCAGCAGCTCTGGACTAGGAGCTGGCAATGAGCAGTTCTTC.

This sequence joins TRBV4-3 and TRBJ1-2; D is unresolved. The CDR3 is 16 amino acids. Germline-derived CDR1 and CDR2 are LGHNA and YSLEER. V lost 0 bases and J lost 3, with 14 bases in between. The CDR3 DNA reads as TGCGCCAGCAGCCAAGACCTCTCTAAGGTGGACTATGGCTACACCTTC. Translation: CASSQDLSKVDYGYTF.

The chain carries TRBV13 and TRBJ2-3, with 13 bases fitting TRBD2. The germline gives CDR1 PRHDT, CDR2 FYEKMQ (reference sequence). Losses at the gene ends were 10 bases for V and 7 bases for J; bases not matched to a gene: 5. The CDR3 runs 13 residues. The CDR3 region has the DNA TGTGCCACCGGGACTAGCGGGGCAAATACGCAGTATTTT. This sequence encodes CATGTSGANTQYF.

The V call is TRBV28, the J call TRBJ1-1, with D tentatively TRBD1 (5 bases). The V gene's germline CDR1 is MDHEN and CDR2 SYDVKM. The CDR3 totals 18 residues. V lost 2 bases and J lost 0, with 19 bases in between. CDR3 DNA sequence: TGTGCCAGCAGTTTAGGAAGTGGTTGGGACGGCATGAACACTGAAGCTTTCTTT. It specifies CASSLGSGWDGMNTEAFF.

V usage is TRBV28 and J usage is TRBJ1-1; unclear D gene. CDR1 MDHEN and CDR2 SYDVKM come from the germline V gene. This CDR3 is 16 amino acids long. Trimming removed 3 bases from V and 0 bases from J, with 14 bases in between. CDR3 sequence: CASSFGKGLMNTEAFF. The CDR3 DNA follows: TGTGCCAGCAGTTTCGGCAAGGGATTAATGAACACTGAAGCTTTCTTT.

The V and J genes are TRBV12-3 or TRBV12-4 and TRBJ1-5, with D maybe TRBD1 (5 bases). V shed 6 bases and J shed 4 bases, with 7 bases lying between them. The CDR3 runs to 12 residues. The CDR3 nucleotides read TGTGCCAGCAGCCAGGGAAATCAGCCCCAGCATTTT. It specifies CASSQGNQPQHF.

The chain combines TRBV6-4 with TRBJ1-6, with D unclear. Germline V CDR1 and CDR2: MRHNA, SNTAGT. V was trimmed by 7 bases and J by 5 bases, leaving 12 bases between them. The CDR3 sequence is 14 residues long. The CDR3 loop is CASNLRVNNSPLHF. The CDR3 DNA is TGTGCCAGCAACCTTAGGGTTAATAATTCACCCCTCCACTTT.

The chain is built from TRBV14 and TRBJ2-2; TRBD2 matches 8 bases. The V gene end was trimmed by 2 bases and the J gene end by 1 base; junction bases not matched to a gene: 3. CDR3 length equals 16 residues. Germline V lookup: CDR1 SGHDN, CDR2 FVKESK. The CDR3 protein is CASSQLSGGNTGELFF. In nucleotides, the CDR3 is TGTGCCAGCAGCCAACTCAGCGGGGGGAACACCGGGGAGCTGTTTTTT.

The V call is TRBV6-4, the J call TRBJ1-1; maybe TRBD1 (5 bases). The V gene's germline CDR1 is MRHNA and CDR2 SNTAGT. The CDR3 totals 16 residues. Between the trimmed V and J ends, which lost 0 bases and 4 bases, there was a span of 15 bases. CDR3 residues: CASSDSLPGRRTEAFF. CDR3 sequence (DNA): TGTGCCAGCAGTGACTCATTACCGGGACGGCGCACTGAAGCTTTCTTT.

DNA for the CDR3: TGTGCCAGCAGCTTAGCAGGCTCGGTGGAAAAACTGTTTTTT. Translated, it gives CASSLAGSVEKLFF. This sequence joins TRBV7-9 and TRBJ1-4; D unresolved. V lost 0 bases and J lost 8, with 10 bases in between. CDR1 SEHNR and CDR2 FQNEAQ come from the germline V gene (reference sequence). CDR3 length equals 14 residues.